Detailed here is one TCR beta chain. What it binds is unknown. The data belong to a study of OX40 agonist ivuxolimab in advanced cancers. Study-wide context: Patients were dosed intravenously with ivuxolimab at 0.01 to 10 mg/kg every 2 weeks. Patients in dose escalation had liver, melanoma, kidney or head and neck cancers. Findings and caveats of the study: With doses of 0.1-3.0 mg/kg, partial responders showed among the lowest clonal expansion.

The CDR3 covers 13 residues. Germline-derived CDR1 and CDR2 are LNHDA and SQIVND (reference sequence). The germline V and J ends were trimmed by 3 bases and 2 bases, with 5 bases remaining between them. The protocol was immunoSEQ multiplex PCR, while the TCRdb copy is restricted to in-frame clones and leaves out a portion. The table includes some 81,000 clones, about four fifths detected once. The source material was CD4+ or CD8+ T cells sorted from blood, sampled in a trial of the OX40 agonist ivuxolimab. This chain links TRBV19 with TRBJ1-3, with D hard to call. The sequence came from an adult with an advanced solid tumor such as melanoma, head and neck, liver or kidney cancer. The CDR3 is CASSMGAGNTIYF. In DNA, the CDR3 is TGTGCCAGTAGTATGGGAGCTGGAAACACCATATATTTT.